This TCR beta chain was found in a study of neurological immune-mediated disorders. The T cells used for sorted libraries numbered some 1 million, either CD4+ or CD8+. Germline V CDR1 and CDR2: SGHRS, YFSETQ. J was trimmed by 4 bases and V by 4 bases; bases with no gene match: 18. This CDR3 region has 18 residues. This clonotype was seen many times. TCRdb reprocessed the 5' RACE reads via MiXCR and lists one record per CDR3 protein. The sample contains 30,000 to 50,000 distinct CDR3 sequences, just under 7.5% of which appear only once. The sequenced material came from CD4+ T cells from blood. This sequence originates from a man in his fifties in good health. The V and J genes are TRBV5-1 and TRBJ2-3; the match to TRBD2 covers 7 bases. CDR3 nucleotides: TGCGCCAGCAGCCCCGGTGTGGTCGCGGGAGTTTTATCAGATACGCAGTATTTT. Translating gives CASSPGVVAGVLSDTQYF.